The present T cell receptor (beta chain) was sequenced within a study of shared clonotypes between healthy human individuals. General study findings and limits: Collection of samples was limited to blood; tissue repertoires likely differ. Among several donors, roughly 5.4% of naive CD4 clonotypes were found in common. Generally, naive subsets came out with larger estimated richness than memory subsets.

As to this clone: Antigen specificity is unknown.

The CDR3 runs to 15 residues. From germline, CDR1 is LNHNV and CDR2 YYDKDF (reference sequence). Trimming pared 1 base from V and 6 bases from J, leaving 13 bases between. Samples underwent the assay at deep level. Data came from immunoSEQ multiplex PCR; TCRdb stores just in-frame clones and leaves some out. The table shows around 980,000 clones, with 70% to 80% occurring only once. The chain employs TRBV15 and TRBJ1-5; no clear D gene. The receptor's source is a man aged 18 to 29 in good health. Some clones in this sample may be carry-over from other donors' samples. Material for sequencing was memory CD4+ T cells from PBMCs. Documented subset: CD45RA-negative fraction. The CDR3 loop reads CATSRGHTGSQPQHF. CDR3 coding DNA: TGTGCCACCAGCAGAGGACATACCGGCAGTCAGCCCCAGCATTTT.